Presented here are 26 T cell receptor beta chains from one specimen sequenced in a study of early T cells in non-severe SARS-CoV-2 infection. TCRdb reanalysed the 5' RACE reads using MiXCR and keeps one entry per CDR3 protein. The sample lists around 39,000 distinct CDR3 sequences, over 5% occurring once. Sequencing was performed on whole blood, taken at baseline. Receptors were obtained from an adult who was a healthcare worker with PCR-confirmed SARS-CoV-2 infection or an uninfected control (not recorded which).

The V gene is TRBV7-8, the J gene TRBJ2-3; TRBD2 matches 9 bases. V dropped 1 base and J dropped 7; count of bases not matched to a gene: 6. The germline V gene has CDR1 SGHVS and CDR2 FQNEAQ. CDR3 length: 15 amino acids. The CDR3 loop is CASSLVRREGNTQYF. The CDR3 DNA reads TGTGCCAGCAGCTTAGTGCGGCGGGAGGGAAATACGCAGTATTTT.

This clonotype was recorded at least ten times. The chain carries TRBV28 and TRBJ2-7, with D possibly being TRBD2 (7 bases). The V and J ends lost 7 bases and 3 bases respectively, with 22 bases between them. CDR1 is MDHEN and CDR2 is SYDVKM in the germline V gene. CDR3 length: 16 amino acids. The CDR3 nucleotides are TGTGCCAGCATCATGGGGTCCGGGGGGCGCAACTACGAGCAGTACTTC. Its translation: CASIMGSGGRNYEQYF.

The CDR3 loop reads CASSLGFRGLAGGCSYEQYV. CDR3 in DNA: TGTGCCAGCAGTTTGGGGTTTCGAGGGCTAGCGGGAGGGTGCTCCTACGAGCAGTACGTC. The chain links TRBV12-3 or TRBV12-4 to TRBJ2-7; 12 bases align to TRBD2. The CDR3 extends over 20 amino acids. V dropped 3 bases and J dropped 0; count of bases not matched to a gene: 15.

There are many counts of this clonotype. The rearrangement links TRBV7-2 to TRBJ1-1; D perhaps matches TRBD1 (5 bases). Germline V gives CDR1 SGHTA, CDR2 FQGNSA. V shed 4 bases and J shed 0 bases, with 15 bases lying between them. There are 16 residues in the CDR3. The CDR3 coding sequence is TGTGCCAGCAGCTCCCCGTGGGGCAGACTGAACACTGAAGCTTTCTTT. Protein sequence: CASSSPWGRLNTEAFF.

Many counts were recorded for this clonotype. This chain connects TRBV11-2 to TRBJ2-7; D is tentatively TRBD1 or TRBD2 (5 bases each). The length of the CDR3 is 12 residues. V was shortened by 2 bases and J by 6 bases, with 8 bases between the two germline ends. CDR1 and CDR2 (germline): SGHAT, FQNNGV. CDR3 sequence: CASSLRGVEQYF. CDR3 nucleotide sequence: TGTGCCAGCAGCTTAAGAGGGGTCGAGCAGTACTTC.

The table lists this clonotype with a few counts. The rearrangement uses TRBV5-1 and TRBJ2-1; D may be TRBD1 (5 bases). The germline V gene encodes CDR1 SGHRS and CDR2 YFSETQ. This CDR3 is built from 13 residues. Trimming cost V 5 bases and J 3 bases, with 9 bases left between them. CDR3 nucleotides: TGCGCCAGCAGACCCGACAGCTACAATGAGCAGTTCTTC. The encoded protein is CASRPDSYNEQFF.

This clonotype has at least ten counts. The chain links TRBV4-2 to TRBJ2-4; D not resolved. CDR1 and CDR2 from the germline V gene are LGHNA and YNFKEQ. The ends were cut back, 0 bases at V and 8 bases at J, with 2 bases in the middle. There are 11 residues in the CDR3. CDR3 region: CASSQEDIQYF. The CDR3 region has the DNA TGTGCCAGCAGCCAAGAGGACATTCAGTACTTC.

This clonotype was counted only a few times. The CDR3 DNA sequence: TGTGCCAGCAGCTTAGCTGGTTCGGGCCGCGGAGCTTTCTTT. Translated, it gives CASSLAGSGRGAFF. The V and J genes are TRBV11-1 and TRBJ1-1; D remains unclear. Germline CDR1 and CDR2: SGHAT and FQDESV (reference sequence). The V gene lost 0 bases and the J gene lost 10 bases, with 15 bases spanning the gap. The length of the CDR3 is 14 residues.

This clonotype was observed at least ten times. DNA of the CDR3: TGCGCCAGCAGCCAAGATGGGGCTAGCGGCCCCACAGATACGCAGTATTTT. Translating it yields CASSQDGASGPTDTQYF. The chain carries TRBV4-1 and TRBJ2-3; 7 bases map to TRBD2. CDR1 and CDR2 from the germline V gene are MGHRA and YSYEKL. Trimming took 0 bases from V and 2 from J; bases not matched to a gene: 8. This CDR3 is 17 amino acids long.

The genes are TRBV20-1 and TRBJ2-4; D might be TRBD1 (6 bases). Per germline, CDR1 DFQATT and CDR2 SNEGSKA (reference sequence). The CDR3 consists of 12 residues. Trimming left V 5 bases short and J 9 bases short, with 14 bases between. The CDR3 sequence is CSAPDRTSIQYF. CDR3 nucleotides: TGCAGTGCTCCTGACAGGACGAGCATTCAGTACTTC.

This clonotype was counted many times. DNA of the CDR3: TGTGCCAGCAGAATACAGGGCTCCACTGAAGCTTTCTTT. Protein product: CASRIQGSTEAFF. The chain uses TRBV14 and TRBJ1-1, with D perhaps matching TRBD1 (6 bases). The CDR3 has 13 residues. Germline CDR1 reads SGHDN; CDR2 reads FVKESK. Trimming shortened V by 6 bases and J by 4 bases, and 12 bases separated the two germline ends. Based on the CDR3 plus reference TRBV14 and TRBJ1-1, the full variable domain is EAGVTQFPSHSVIEKGQTVTLRCDPISGHDNLYWYRRVMGKEIKFLLHFVKESKQDESGMPNNRFLAERTGGTYSTLKVQPAELEDSGVYFCASRIQGSTEAFFGQGTRLTVV.

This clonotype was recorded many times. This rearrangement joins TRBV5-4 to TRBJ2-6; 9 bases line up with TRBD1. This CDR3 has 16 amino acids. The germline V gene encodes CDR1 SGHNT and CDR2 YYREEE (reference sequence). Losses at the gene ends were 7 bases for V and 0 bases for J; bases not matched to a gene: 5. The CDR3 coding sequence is TGTGCCAGCCAGACAGGGGGTTACTCTGGGGCCAACGTCCTGACTTTC. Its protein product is CASQTGGYSGANVLTF.

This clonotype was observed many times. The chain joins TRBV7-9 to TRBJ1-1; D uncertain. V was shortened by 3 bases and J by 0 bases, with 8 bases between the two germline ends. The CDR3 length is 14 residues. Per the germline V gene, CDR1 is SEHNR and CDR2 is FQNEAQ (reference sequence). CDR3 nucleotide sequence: TGTGCCAGCAGCTTGATACATATGAACACTGAAGCTTTCTTT. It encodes CASSLIHMNTEAFF.

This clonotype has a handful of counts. The CDR3 sequence is CSASRGGYDGYTF. The CDR3 DNA is TGCAGCGCCAGTAGGGGGGGATATGATGGCTACACCTTC. This rearrangement joins TRBV29-1 to TRBJ1-2; TRBD1 is a possible D gene (6 bases). In germline, CDR1 is SQVTM, CDR2 ANQGSEA. This CDR3 has 13 amino acids. The ends were cut back, 7 bases at V and 6 bases at J, with 18 bases in the middle.

CDR3 in amino acids: CASSRTGQGGTNEQFF. Written as DNA, the CDR3 is TGTGCCAGCAGCCGAACCGGACAGGGTGGTACGAATGAGCAGTTCTTC. The gene calls are TRBV28 and TRBJ2-1; the match to TRBD1 covers 8 bases. From germline, CDR1 is MDHEN and CDR2 SYDVKM. V was clipped by 6 bases and J by 7 bases; unmatched bases: 14. The CDR3 covers 16 residues.

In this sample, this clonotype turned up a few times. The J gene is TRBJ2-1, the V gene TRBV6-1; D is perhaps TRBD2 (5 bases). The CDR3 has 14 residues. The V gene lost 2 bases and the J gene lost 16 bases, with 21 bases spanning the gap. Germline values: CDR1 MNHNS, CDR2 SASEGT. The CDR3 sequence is CASSEIQSGVLFFF. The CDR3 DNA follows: TGTGCCAGCAGTGAAATTCAATCCGGGGTCCTGTTTTTCTTC.

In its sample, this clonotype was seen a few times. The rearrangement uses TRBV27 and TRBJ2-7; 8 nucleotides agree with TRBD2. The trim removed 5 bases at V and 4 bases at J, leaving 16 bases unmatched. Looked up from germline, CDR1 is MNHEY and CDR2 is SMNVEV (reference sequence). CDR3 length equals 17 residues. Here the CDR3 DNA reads TGTGCCAGCAGTCCCAACCCCGGGGGGGCGCAGGGGTACGAGCAGTACTTC. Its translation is CASSPNPGGAQGYEQYF.

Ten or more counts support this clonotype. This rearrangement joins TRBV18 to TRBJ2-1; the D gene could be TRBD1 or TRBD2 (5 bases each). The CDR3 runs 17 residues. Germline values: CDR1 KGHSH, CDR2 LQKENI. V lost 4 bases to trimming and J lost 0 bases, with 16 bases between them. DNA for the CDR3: TGTGCCAGCTCACTTCCGAGGGGTGCCAGCTCCTACAATGAGCAGTTCTTC. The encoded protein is CASSLPRGASSYNEQFF.

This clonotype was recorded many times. The CDR3 DNA is TGCAGTGCTGCCGGGACAGGCTTCTGGGAGCAGTACTTC. Translated, it gives CSAAGTGFWEQYF. The rearrangement links TRBV20-1 to TRBJ2-7, with 8 positions matching TRBD1. Germline V gives CDR1 DFQATT, CDR2 SNEGSKA (reference sequence). The CDR3 runs to 13 residues. V lost 5 bases to trimming and J lost 7 bases; unmatched junction nucleotides: 10.

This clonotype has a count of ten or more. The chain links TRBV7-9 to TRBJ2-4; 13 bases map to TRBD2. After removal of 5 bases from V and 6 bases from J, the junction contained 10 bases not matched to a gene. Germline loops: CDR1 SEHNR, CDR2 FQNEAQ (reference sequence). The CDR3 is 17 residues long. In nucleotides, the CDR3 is TGTGCCAGCAGCCCTAATGCGCGGACTAGCGGGAGAAACATTCAGTACTTC. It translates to CASSPNARTSGRNIQYF.

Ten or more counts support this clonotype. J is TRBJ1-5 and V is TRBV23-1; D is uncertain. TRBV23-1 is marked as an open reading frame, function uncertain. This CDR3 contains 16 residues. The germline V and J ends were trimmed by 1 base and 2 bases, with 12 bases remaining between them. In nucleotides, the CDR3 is TGCGCCAGCAGTCAATATACTGGACTCGGCAATCAGCCCCAGCATTTT. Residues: CASSQYTGLGNQPQHF.

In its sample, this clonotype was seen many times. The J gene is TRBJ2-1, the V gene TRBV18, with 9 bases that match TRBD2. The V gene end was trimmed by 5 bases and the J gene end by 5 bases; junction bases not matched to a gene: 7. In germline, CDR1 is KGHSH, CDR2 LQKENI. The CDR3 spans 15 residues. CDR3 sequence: CASSATSGWDNEQFF. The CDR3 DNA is TGTGCCAGCTCAGCCACTAGCGGGTGGGACAATGAGCAGTTCTTC.

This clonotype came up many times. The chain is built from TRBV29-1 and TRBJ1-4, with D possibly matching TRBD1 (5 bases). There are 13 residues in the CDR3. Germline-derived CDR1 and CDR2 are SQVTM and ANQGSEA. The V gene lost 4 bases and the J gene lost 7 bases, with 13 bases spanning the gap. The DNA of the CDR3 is TGCAGCGTTGTCACAGGACCTCTTGAAAAACTGTTTTTT. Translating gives CSVVTGPLEKLFF.

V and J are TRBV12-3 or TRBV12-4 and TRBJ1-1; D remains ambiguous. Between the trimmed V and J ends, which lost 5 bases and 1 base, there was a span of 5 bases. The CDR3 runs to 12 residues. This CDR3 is CASSPQNTEAFF. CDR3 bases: TGTGCCAGCAGTCCCCAGAACACTGAAGCTTTCTTT.

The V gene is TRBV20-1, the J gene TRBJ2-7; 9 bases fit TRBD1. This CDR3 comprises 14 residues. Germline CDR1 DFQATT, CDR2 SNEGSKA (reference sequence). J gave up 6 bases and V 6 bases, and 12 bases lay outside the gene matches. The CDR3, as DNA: TGCAGTGCCGCCATCCACAGGGGGCGGATCGAGCAGTACGTC. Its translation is CSAAIHRGRIEQYV.

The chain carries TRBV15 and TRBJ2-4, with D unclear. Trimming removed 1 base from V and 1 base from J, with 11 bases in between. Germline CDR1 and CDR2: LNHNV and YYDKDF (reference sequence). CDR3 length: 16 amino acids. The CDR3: CATSRGVQGAKNIQYF. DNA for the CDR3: TGTGCCACCAGCAGAGGCGTACAAGGGGCCAAAAACATTCAGTACTTC.